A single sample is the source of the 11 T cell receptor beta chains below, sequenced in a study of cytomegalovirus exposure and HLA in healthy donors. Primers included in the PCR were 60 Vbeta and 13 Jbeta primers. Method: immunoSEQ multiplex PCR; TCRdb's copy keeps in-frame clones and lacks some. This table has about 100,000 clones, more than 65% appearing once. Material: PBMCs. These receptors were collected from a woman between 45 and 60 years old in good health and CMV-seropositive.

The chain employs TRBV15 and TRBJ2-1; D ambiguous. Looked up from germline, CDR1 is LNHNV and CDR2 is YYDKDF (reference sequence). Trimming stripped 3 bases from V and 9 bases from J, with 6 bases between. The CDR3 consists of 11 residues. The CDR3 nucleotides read TGTGCCACCAGCAGGGCCGTTGAGCAGTTCTTC. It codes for CATSRAVEQFF.

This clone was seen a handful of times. The CDR3 region has the DNA TGTGCCAGCAGTGATCTAGCGAGGGCCGGTTCTAGCACAGATACGCAGTATTTT. Translated: CASSDLARAGSSTDTQYF. The chain carries TRBV6-1 and TRBJ2-3, with D possibly matching TRBD2 (6 bases). The CDR3 covers 18 residues. CDR1 and CDR2 (germline): MNHNS, SASEGT. Trimming pared 3 bases from V and 0 bases from J, leaving 19 bases between.

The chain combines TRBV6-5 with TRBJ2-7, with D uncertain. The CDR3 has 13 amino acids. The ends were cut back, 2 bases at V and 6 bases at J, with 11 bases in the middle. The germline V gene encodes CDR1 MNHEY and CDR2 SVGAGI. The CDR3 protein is CASSYTTGSEQYF. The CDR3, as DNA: TGTGCCAGCAGTTACACGACTGGCTCCGAGCAGTACTTC.

CDR3 DNA sequence: TGTGCCAGCAGTTCTAACAGGGGGCTTAGAGAAGGCTACACCTTC. Encoded protein: CASSSNRGLREGYTF. The chain carries TRBV7-8 and TRBJ1-2; TRBD1 matches at 9 bases. The CDR3 spans 15 residues. V dropped 6 bases and J dropped 8; count of bases not matched to a gene: 13. The germline gives CDR1 SGHVS, CDR2 FQNEAQ.

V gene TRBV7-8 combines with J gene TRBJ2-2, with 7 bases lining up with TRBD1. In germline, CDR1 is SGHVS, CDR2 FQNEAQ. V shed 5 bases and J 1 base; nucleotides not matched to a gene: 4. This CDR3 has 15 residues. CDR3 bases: TGTGCCAGCAGCGCACAGGGGCAGAACACCGGGGAGCTGTTTTTT. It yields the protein CASSAQGQNTGELFF.

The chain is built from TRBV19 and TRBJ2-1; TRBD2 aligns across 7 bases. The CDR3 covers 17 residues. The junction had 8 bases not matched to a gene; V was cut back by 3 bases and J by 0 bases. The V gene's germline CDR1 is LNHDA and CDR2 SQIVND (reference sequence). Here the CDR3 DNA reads TGTGCCAGTAGTATCCTTAGCGGGTCTAGCTCCTACAATGAGCAGTTCTTC. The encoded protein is CASSILSGSSSYNEQFF.

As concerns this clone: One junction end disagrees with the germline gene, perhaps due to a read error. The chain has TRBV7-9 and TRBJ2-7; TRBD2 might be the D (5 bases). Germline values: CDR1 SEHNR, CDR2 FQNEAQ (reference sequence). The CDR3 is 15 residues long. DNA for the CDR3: TGTTCCAGCAGCTCCTCGGAGGCCTACTCCTACGAGCAGTACTTC. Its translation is CSSSSSEAYSYEQYF. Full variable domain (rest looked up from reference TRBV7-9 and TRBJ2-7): DTGVSQNPRHKITKRGQNVTFRCDPISEHNRLYWYRQTLGQGPEFLTYFQNEAQLEKSRLLSDRFSAERPKGSFSTLEIQRTEQGDSAMYLCSSSSSEAYSYEQYFGPGTRLTVT.

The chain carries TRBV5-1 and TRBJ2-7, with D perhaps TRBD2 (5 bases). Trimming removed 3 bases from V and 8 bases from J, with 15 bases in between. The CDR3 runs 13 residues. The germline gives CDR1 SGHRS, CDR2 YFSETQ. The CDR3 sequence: CASSSPPEGQQYF. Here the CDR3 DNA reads TGCGCCAGCAGCTCCCCCCCCGAGGGCCAGCAGTACTTC.

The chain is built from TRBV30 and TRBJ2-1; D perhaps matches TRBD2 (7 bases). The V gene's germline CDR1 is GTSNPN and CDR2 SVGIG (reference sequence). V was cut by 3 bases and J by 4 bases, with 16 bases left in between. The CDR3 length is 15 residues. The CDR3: CAWRRGGFGYNEQFF. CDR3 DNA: TGTGCCTGGAGGAGGGGGGGCTTCGGTTACAATGAGCAGTTCTTC.

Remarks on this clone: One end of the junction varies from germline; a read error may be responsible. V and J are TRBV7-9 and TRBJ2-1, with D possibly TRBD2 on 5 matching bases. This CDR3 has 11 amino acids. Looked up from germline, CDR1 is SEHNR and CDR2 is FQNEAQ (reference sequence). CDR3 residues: CSSSSRLEQFF. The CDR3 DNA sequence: TGTTCCAGCAGCTCCCGACTAGAGCAGTTCTTC.

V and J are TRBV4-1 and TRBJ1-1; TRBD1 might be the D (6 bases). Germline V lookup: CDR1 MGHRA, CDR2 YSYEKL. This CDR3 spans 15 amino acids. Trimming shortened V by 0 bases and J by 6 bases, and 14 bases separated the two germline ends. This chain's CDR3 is CASSQEIRGRAEAFF. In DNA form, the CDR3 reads TGCGCCAGCAGCCAAGAAATCAGGGGTCGGGCTGAAGCTTTCTTT.